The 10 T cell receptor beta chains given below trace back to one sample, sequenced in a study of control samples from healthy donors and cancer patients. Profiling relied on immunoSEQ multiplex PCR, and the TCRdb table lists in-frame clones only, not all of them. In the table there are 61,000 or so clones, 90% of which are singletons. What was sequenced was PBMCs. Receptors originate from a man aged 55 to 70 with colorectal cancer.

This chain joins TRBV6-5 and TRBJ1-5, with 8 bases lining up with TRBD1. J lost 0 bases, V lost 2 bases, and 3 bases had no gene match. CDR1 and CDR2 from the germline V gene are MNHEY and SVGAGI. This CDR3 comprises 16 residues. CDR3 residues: CASSYRTGSSNQPQHF. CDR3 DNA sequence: TGTGCCAGCAGTTACAGGACAGGGAGTAGCAATCAGCCCCAGCATTTT.

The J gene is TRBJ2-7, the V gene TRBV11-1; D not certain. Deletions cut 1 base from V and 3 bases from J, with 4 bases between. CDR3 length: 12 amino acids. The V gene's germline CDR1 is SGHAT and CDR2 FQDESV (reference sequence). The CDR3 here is CASSLGRYEQYF. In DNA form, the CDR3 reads TGTGCCAGCAGCTTAGGCCGCTACGAGCAGTACTTC.

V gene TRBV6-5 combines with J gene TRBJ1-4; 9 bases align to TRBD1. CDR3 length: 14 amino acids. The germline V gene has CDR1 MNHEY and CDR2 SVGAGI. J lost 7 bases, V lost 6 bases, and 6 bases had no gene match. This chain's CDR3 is CASRGQGGTEKLFF. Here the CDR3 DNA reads TGTGCCAGCAGGGGACAGGGAGGAACTGAAAAACTGTTTTTT.

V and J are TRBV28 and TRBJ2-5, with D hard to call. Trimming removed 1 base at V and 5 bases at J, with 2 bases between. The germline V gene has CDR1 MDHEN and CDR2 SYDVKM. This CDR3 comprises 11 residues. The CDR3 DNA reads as TGTGCCAGCAGTTTATATGAGACCCAGTACTTC. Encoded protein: CASSLYETQYF.

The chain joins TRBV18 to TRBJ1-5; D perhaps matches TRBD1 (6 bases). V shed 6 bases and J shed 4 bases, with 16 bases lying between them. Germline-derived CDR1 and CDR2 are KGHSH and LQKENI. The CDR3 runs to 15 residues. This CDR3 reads CASSLQGDPNQPQHF. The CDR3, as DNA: TGTGCCAGCTCGCTACAGGGTGACCCTAATCAGCCCCAGCATTTT.

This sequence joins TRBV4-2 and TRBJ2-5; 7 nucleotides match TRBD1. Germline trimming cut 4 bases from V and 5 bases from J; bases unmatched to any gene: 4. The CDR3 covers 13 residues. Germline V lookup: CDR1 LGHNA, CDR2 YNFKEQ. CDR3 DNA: TGTGCCAGCAGCCCTGACAGGGTGGAGACCCAGTACTTC. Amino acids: CASSPDRVETQYF.

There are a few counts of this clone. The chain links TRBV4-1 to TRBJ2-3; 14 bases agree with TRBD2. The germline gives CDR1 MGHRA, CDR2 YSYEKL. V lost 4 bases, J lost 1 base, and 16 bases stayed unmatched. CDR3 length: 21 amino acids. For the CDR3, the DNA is TGCGCCAGCAGCCCCCTCCCGACTAGCGGGGGGGCCTCCGGCGGCACAGATACGCAGTATTTT. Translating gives CASSPLPTSGGASGGTDTQYF.

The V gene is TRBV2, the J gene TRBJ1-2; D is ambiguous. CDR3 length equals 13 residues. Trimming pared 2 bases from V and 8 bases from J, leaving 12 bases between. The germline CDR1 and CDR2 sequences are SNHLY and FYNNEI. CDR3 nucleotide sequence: TGTGCCAGCAGTGAAATCCGGAGTCGGGGCTACACCTTC. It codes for CASSEIRSRGYTF.

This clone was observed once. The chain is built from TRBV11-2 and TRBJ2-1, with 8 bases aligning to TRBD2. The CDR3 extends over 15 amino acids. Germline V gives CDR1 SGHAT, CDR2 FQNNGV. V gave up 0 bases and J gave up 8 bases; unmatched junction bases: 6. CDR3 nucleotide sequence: TGTGCCAGCAGCTTAGAAGGTATCGGGGGGGATGAGCAGTTCTTC. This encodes CASSLEGIGGDEQFF.

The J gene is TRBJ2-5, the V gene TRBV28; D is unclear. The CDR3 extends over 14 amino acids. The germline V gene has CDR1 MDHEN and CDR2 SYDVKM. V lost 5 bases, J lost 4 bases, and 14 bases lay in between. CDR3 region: CASSTPMGIETQYF. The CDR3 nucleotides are TGTGCCAGCAGTACACCTATGGGAATAGAGACCCAGTACTTC.